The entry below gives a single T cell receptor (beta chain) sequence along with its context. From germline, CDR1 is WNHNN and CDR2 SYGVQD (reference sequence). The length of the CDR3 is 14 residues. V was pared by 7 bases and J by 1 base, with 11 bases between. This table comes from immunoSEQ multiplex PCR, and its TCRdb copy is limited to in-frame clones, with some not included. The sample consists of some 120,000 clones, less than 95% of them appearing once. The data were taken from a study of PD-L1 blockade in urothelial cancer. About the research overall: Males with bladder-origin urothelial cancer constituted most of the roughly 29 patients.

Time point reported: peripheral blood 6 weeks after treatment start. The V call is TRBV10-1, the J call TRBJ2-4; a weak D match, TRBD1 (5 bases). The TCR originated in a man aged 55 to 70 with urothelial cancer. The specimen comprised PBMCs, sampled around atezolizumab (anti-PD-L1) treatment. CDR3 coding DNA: TGCGCCAGCAATGCGACAGAGGCCAAAAACATTCAGTACTTC. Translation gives CASNATEAKNIQYF.